The 5 T cell receptor beta chains listed next were all sequenced from one sample in a study of CD8+CD57+ T cells in acquired aplastic anemia. CD8+CD57+ cell expansion, shown by flow cytometry, had occurred in the patients selected for sequencing. The TCR beta profiling, which covered VDJ combination and CDR3 sequence, was carried out using genomic DNA as the template. TCRdb called the reads again in MiXCR, with one record for every CDR3 protein. The sample holds some 150,000 distinct CDR3 sequences, approximately 52% seen once. The sample comprised sorted CD4+, CD8+, or CD8+CD57+ T cells (not recorded which) from PBMCs. These receptors were obtained from a human donor with aplastic anemia.

V gene TRBV10-3 combines with J gene TRBJ2-1; 14 bases match TRBD2. Losses at the gene ends were 5 bases for V and 15 bases for J; bases not matched to a gene: 6. CDR3 size: 13 residues. Germline CDR1 reads ENHRY; CDR2 reads SYGVKD. The CDR3 region has the DNA TGTGCCATCAGTCAGGGACTAGCGGGAGCCGCGTTCTTC. It yields the protein CAISQGLAGAAFF.

In this sample, this clonotype turned up many times. This chain joins TRBV4-1 and TRBJ2-2, with a tentative D call TRBD2 (5 bases). Trimming stripped 0 bases from V and 5 bases from J, with 10 bases between. The CDR3 consists of 15 residues. CDR1 and CDR2 (germline): MGHRA, YSYEKL. The CDR3 nucleotides are TGCGCCAGCAGCCAAGACCCGAGGGATACCGGGGAGCTGTTTTTT. This sequence encodes CASSQDPRDTGELFF.

For this clonotype: The germline gene is not matched at one end of the junction; a read error may be the cause. V is TRBV7-2 and J is TRBJ2-7; weak D call: TRBD1 (6 bases). This CDR3 comprises 13 residues. Germline values: CDR1 SGHTA, CDR2 FQGNSA. As DNA, the CDR3 is TGCGCCAGCAGCTTACAGGGCACCTACGAGCAGTACTTC. Encoded protein: CASSLQGTYEQYF.

The rearrangement uses TRBV12-3 or TRBV12-4 and TRBJ1-1; D not certain. V lost 6 bases and J 9 bases, leaving 14 bases between the germline ends. The CDR3 spans 12 residues. The CDR3 loop reads CASRPGITKAFF. CDR3 coding DNA: TGTGCCAGCAGACCCGGGATAACGAAAGCTTTCTTT.

This clonotype was detected only a few times. This chain connects TRBV29-1 to TRBJ1-2, with 8 bases aligning to TRBD1. Germline V gives CDR1 SQVTM, CDR2 ANQGSEA. The CDR3 contains 13 residues. The ends lost 7 bases at V and 6 bases at J; junction bases unmatched: 10. The CDR3 loop reads CSALRTGTHGYTF. The CDR3 DNA reads TGCAGCGCGCTACGGACAGGGACTCATGGCTACACCTTC.